What follows is one TCR beta chain and its context. As yet, its antigen is unknown. Diagnoses rested on clinical symptoms, serum thyroxine and TRAb, thyroid ultrasound and orbital computed tomography. This sample holds PBMCs from 8.5 to 10 ml fresh peripheral blood. Trimming shortened V by 3 bases and J by 0 bases, and 14 bases separated the two germline ends. Germline assignment: CDR1 SEHNR and CDR2 FQNEAQ (reference sequence). CDR3 length: 16 residues. RNA transcripts gave rise to amplified TCR beta CDR3 regions. A first-round RT-PCR of the TCR CDR3 used the HTBI primer set. TCRdb re-derived calls from the multiplex PCR reads in MiXCR, one entry per CDR3 protein. The data contain around 700,000 distinct CDR3 sequences, 35% of them seen just once; the ten biggest clones take up around 31%. These data are taken from a study of T cells in Graves' hyperthyroidism and ophthalmopathy. Study results and caveats: Most thyroid-expanded clonotypes above 0.001 were also found in blood.

The origin of this receptor is a woman in her 40s with Graves' hyperthyroidism. The gene calls are TRBV7-9 and TRBJ2-5; D might be TRBD1 (7 bases). The sequenced sample was blood. CDR3 bases: TGTGCCAGCAGCTTGGGGGGCACAGGGGACCAAGAGACCCAGTACTTC. This translates into CASSLGGTGDQETQYF.